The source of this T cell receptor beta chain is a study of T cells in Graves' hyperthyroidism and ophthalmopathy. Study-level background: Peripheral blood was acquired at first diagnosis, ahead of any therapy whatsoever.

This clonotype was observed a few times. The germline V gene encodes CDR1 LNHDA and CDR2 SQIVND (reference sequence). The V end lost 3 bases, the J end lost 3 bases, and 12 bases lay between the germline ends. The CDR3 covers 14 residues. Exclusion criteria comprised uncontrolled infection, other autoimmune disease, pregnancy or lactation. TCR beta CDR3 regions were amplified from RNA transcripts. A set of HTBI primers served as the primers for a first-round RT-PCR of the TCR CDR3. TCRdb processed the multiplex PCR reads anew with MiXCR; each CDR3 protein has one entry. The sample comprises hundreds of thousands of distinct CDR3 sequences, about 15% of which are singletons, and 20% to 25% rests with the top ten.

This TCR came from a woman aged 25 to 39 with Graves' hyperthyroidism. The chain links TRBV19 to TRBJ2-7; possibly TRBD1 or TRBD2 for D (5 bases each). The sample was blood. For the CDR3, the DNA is TGTGCCAGTAGTATGGGGACCGGTGGCTACGAGCAGTACTTC. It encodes CASSMGTGGYEQYF.